This record covers a single T cell receptor beta chain. What it binds is unknown. These data originate in a study of shared clonotypes between healthy human individuals. Regarding the study as a whole: Naive subsets generally had larger estimated richness than memory subsets.

V gave up 1 base and J gave up 6 bases, with 15 bases separating them. Germline V gives CDR1 SGDLS, CDR2 YYNGEE. This CDR3 has 15 amino acids. Several immunoSEQ 96-well plates shared each subset's DNA, each plate a replicate. Generated by immunoSEQ multiplex PCR, the TCRdb table keeps only in-frame clones and is missing some. The data hold 1.6 million or so clones, with just under 99% observed a single time. This clonotype originated in a young man in good health. Sequenced material: naive CD4+ T cells sorted from blood. Described subset: CD45RA+ positively selected. The chain combines TRBV9 with TRBJ2-3; perhaps TRBD2 as D (6 bases). The CDR3 loop reads CASSVLARLQDTQYF. The DNA for the CDR3 is TGTGCCAGCAGCGTACTAGCGAGACTGCAGGATACGCAGTATTTT. Full variable domain (missing parts from reference TRBV9 and TRBJ2-3): DSGVTQTPKHLITATGQRVTLRCSPRSGDLSVYWYQQSLDQGLQFLIQYYNGEERAKGNILERFSAQQFPDLHSELNLSSLELGDSALYFCASSVLARLQDTQYFGPGTRLTVL.